The present T cell receptor (beta chain) was sequenced within a study of blood T cell repertoires in COVID-19. Libraries were prepared by immunoSEQ multiplex PCR; TCRdb keeps only in-frame clonotypes and omits some of them. The table has about 89,000 clones, approximately 88% seen once. Input material: peripheral blood. The TCR sequence derives from a man in his sixties with acute or convalescent COVID-19.

The CDR3 nucleotides are TGTGCCAGCAGCCCCGATTATTCAGTCGTCGAGCAGTTCTTC. Encoded protein: CASSPDYSVVEQFF. The rearrangement links TRBV11-2 to TRBJ2-1; D gene unclear. V shed 5 bases and J shed 10 bases, with 18 bases lying between them. The CDR3 consists of 14 residues. Germline CDR1 reads SGHAT; CDR2 reads FQNNGV.